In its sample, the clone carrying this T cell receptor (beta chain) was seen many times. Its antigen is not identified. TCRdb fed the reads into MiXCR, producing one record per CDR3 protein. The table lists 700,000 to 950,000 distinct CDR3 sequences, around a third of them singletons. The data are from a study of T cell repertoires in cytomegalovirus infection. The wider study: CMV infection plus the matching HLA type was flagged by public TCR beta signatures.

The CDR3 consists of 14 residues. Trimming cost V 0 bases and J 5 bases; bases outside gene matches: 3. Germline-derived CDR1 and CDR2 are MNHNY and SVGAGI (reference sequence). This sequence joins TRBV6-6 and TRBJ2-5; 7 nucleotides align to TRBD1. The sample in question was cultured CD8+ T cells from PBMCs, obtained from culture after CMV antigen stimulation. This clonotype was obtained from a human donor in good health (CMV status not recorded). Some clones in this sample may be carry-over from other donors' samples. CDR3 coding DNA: TGTGCCAGCAGTTACTCGAGCAGGGGGGAGACCCAGTACTTC. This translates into CASSYSSRGETQYF.